Below, one T cell receptor (beta chain) is given with its context. Its specificity is unknown. The CDR3 extends over 14 amino acids. V was shortened by 2 bases and J by 4 bases, with 11 bases between the two germline ends. CDR1 is MGHRA, CDR2 YSYEKL, per germline. The PCR used 60 Vbeta and 13 Jbeta primers. Some clones are missing from TCRdb's copy, which holds only in-frame ones; the method was immunoSEQ multiplex PCR. This sample yields 200,000 or so clones, of which approximately 78% are seen a single time; around 3% belongs to the top ten. This sample was included in a study of cytomegalovirus exposure and HLA in healthy donors. Healthy bone marrow donors made up the donor group. Study observations and caveats: Serostatus for CMV was the only available immune exposure information.

Sequenced material: PBMCs. J is TRBJ1-2 and V is TRBV4-1, with no clear D. This TCR derives from a man in his thirties or forties in good health and CMV-seronegative. CDR3 sequence reads: CASSQSLSGYGYTF. In DNA form, the CDR3 reads TGCGCCAGCAGCCAATCCCTTTCGGGCTATGGCTACACCTTC.